A selection of T cell receptor beta chains follows, all from one sample in a study of blood T cell repertoires in COVID-19. Assay: immunoSEQ multiplex PCR; the TCRdb copy retains only in-frame clones and omits some. There are tens of thousands of clones in the sample; roughly 90% occur only once, and more than 3% lies in the top ten. The material sequenced was peripheral blood. The receptor set was obtained from a human donor in a cohort sampled during active COVID-19. CDR3s include the opening cysteine and the closing phenylalanine or tryptophan. Each record gives: V gene, D gene, clone size, J gene, CDR3 DNA, CDR3 protein. A D gene is named only where the DNA matches it firmly. Not every row has a clone size; where given, it reads once, few, many or a size class.

v_gene: TRBV25-1; d_gene: TRBD1; abundance: -; j_gene: TRBJ1-4; CDR3nt: TGTGCCAGCAGTGACAGGGGGCGCGGGGTGTCTAATGAAAAACTGTTTTTT; CDR3aa: CASSDRGRGVSNEKLFF
v_gene: TRBV29-1; d_gene: TRBD1; abundance: -; j_gene: TRBJ2-7; CDR3nt: TGCAGCGTTGCCCCACGGACAGGGATTGGGGGCGAGCAGTACTTC; CDR3aa: CSVAPRTGIGGEQYF
v_gene: TRBV4-3; d_gene: TRBD2; abundance: -; j_gene: TRBJ2-3; CDR3nt: TGCGCCAGCAGCCAATTTTTAGCGGGGATTGTTGCAGATACGCAGTATTTT; CDR3aa: CASSQFLAGIVADTQYF
v_gene: TRBV27; d_gene: TRBD2; abundance: -; j_gene: TRBJ2-1; CDR3nt: TGTGCCAGCAGTTGGACTAGCGGATACAATGAGCAGTTCTTC; CDR3aa: CASSWTSGYNEQFF
v_gene: TRBV7-9; d_gene: TRBD1; abundance: -; j_gene: TRBJ1-4; CDR3nt: TGTGCCAGCAGTAACCAGGGGGATGAAAAACTGTTTTTT; CDR3aa: CASSNQGDEKLFF
v_gene: TRBV19; d_gene: -; abundance: -; j_gene: TRBJ1-2; CDR3nt: TGTGCCAGTAGTATAAATCAGGGTCTAAAGTATGGCTACACCTTC; CDR3aa: CASSINQGLKYGYTF
v_gene: TRBV11-3; d_gene: -; abundance: -; j_gene: TRBJ2-3; CDR3nt: TGTGCCAGCAGCTTATACCCCTGGGCCGGTGATACGCAGTATTTT; CDR3aa: CASSLYPWAGDTQYF
v_gene: TRBV9; d_gene: TRBD2; abundance: -; j_gene: TRBJ2-5; CDR3nt: TGTGCCAGCAGCGCACAGCGGGGGGGACAAGAGACCCAGTACTTC; CDR3aa: CASSAQRGGQETQYF
v_gene: TRBV2; d_gene: TRBD1; abundance: -; j_gene: TRBJ2-5; CDR3nt: TGTGCCAGCAGCCGGGACAGCATGCAAGAGACCCAGTACTTC; CDR3aa: CASSRDSMQETQYF
v_gene: TRBV12-3/TRBV12-4; d_gene: -; abundance: -; j_gene: TRBJ2-1; CDR3nt: TGTGCCAGTTTCGGAGGGAATGAGCAGTTCTTC; CDR3aa: CASFGGNEQFF
v_gene: TRBV6-2/TRBV6-3; d_gene: TRBD2; abundance: once; j_gene: TRBJ2-1; CDR3nt: TGTGCCAGCAGTTACACCTCTAGCGGGAGTTTATACAATGAGCAGTTCTTC; CDR3aa: CASSYTSSGSLYNEQFF
v_gene: TRBV4-3; d_gene: -; abundance: -; j_gene: TRBJ2-3; CDR3nt: TGCGCCCCTTATGAGGATACGCAGTATTTT; CDR3aa: CAPYEDTQYF
v_gene: TRBV27; d_gene: -; abundance: -; j_gene: TRBJ2-2; CDR3nt: TGTGCCAGCAGTTTAACAGGGTTGGCCGGGGAGCTGTTTTTT; CDR3aa: CASSLTGLAGELFF
v_gene: TRBV19; d_gene: -; abundance: -; j_gene: TRBJ2-7; CDR3nt: TGTGCCAGTAGTATCGGGGGAGGCTACGAGCAGTACTTC; CDR3aa: CASSIGGGYEQYF
v_gene: TRBV18; d_gene: TRBD1; abundance: few; j_gene: TRBJ2-7; CDR3nt: TGTGCCAGCTCAATGGGACAGGTCCTCTCCTACGAGCAGTACTTC; CDR3aa: CASSMGQVLSYEQYF
v_gene: TRBV11-1; d_gene: -; abundance: few; j_gene: TRBJ1-1; CDR3nt: TGTGCCAGCAGCTTCGTCATGGCCACCTTGAACACTGAAGCTTTCTTT; CDR3aa: CASSFVMATLNTEAFF
v_gene: TRBV6-5; d_gene: -; abundance: -; j_gene: TRBJ2-3; CDR3nt: TGTGCCAGCGGTCTTGTCGGGGGTGGCGGAGATACGCAGTATTTT; CDR3aa: CASGLVGGGGDTQYF
v_gene: TRBV4-2; d_gene: TRBD2; abundance: -; j_gene: TRBJ2-1; CDR3nt: TGTGCCAGCAGCCAAGAGGGGGGACTAGACTACTACAATGAGCAGTTCTTC; CDR3aa: CASSQEGGLDYYNEQFF
v_gene: TRBV19; d_gene: -; abundance: -; j_gene: TRBJ1-5; CDR3nt: TGTGCCAGTAGTCTTAGTAACAGGGACAATCAGCCCCAGCATTTT; CDR3aa: CASSLSNRDNQPQHF
v_gene: TRBV5-4; d_gene: -; abundance: -; j_gene: TRBJ1-1; CDR3nt: TGTGCCAGCAGCTTGGGGGCAGGAATGAACACTGAAGCTTTCTTT; CDR3aa: CASSLGAGMNTEAFF
v_gene: TRBV6-1; d_gene: -; abundance: -; j_gene: TRBJ1-4; CDR3nt: TGTGCCAGCAGTGAAACCCGGGTTCAGTGGGTGTTTTTT; CDR3aa: CASSETRVQWVFF
v_gene: TRBV11-3; d_gene: TRBD1; abundance: -; j_gene: TRBJ1-2; CDR3nt: TGTGCCAGCAGCACCAGGGGGATTAATGGCTACACCTTC; CDR3aa: CASSTRGINGYTF
v_gene: TRBV7-7; d_gene: TRBD1; abundance: -; j_gene: TRBJ2-7; CDR3nt: TGTGCTAGCAGCTTAGGGACAGGGGGCTCCTACGAGCAGTACTTC; CDR3aa: CASSLGTGGSYEQYF
v_gene: TRBV4-1; d_gene: -; abundance: -; j_gene: TRBJ2-7; CDR3nt: TGCGCCAGCAGCCAAGATCTCTTGGCAGGGGGGAACTACGAGCAGTACTTC; CDR3aa: CASSQDLLAGGNYEQYF
v_gene: TRBV28; d_gene: TRBD1; abundance: -; j_gene: TRBJ2-7; CDR3nt: TGTGCCAGCAGTTTAGGCAGGGGGCCGGGCAGCTCCTACGAGCAGTACTTC; CDR3aa: CASSLGRGPGSSYEQYF
v_gene: TRBV19; d_gene: -; abundance: -; j_gene: TRBJ2-2; CDR3nt: TGTGCCAGTAGCCCACGTGGCGGGTACACCGGGGAGCTGTTTTTT; CDR3aa: CASSPRGGYTGELFF
v_gene: TRBV4-3; d_gene: -; abundance: -; j_gene: TRBJ2-7; CDR3nt: TGCGCCAGCAGCCAAGGAGTGACAGAGACCGACGAGCAGTACTTC; CDR3aa: CASSQGVTETDEQYF
v_gene: TRBV4-3; d_gene: -; abundance: -; j_gene: TRBJ2-1; CDR3nt: TGCGCCAGCAGCCAAGTCCCCTGGGTTGTCGAGGGTGAGCAGTTCTTC; CDR3aa: CASSQVPWVVEGEQFF
v_gene: TRBV30; d_gene: -; abundance: -; j_gene: TRBJ2-7; CDR3nt: TGTGCCTGGTCTGGCGGAGCCTACGAGCAGTACTTC; CDR3aa: CAWSGGAYEQYF
v_gene: TRBV27; d_gene: -; abundance: -; j_gene: TRBJ2-5; CDR3nt: TGTGCCAGCAGTTCCCGAGAGACCCAGTACTTC; CDR3aa: CASSSRETQYF
v_gene: TRBV5-1; d_gene: TRBD2; abundance: -; j_gene: TRBJ2-7; CDR3nt: TGCGCCAGCAGGGGAGGGTTTCCGGGACTCCGTTACGAGCAGTACTTC; CDR3aa: CASRGGFPGLRYEQYF
v_gene: TRBV29-1; d_gene: -; abundance: -; j_gene: TRBJ1-1; CDR3nt: TGCAGCGTTTACGGGGGGGACACTGAAGCTTTCTTT; CDR3aa: CSVYGGDTEAFF
v_gene: TRBV2; d_gene: -; abundance: -; j_gene: TRBJ1-5; CDR3nt: TGTGCCAGCAGTGATCCCAGGGGAACAAGGGATCAGCCCCAGCATTTT; CDR3aa: CASSDPRGTRDQPQHF
v_gene: TRBV29-1; d_gene: -; abundance: -; j_gene: TRBJ2-1; CDR3nt: TGCAGCGTTGAAGACAGGAACTCCTACAATGAGCAGTTCTTC; CDR3aa: CSVEDRNSYNEQFF
v_gene: TRBV7-2; d_gene: -; abundance: -; j_gene: TRBJ2-7; CDR3nt: TGTGCCAGCAGCAGCCCCTCAGGCTTCGGGGAGTACTTC; CDR3aa: CASSSPSGFGEYF
v_gene: TRBV19; d_gene: TRBD2; abundance: -; j_gene: TRBJ2-2; CDR3nt: TGTGCCAGTACGGGACTAGCGGCGAACACCGGGGAGCTGTTTTTT; CDR3aa: CASTGLAANTGELFF
v_gene: TRBV7-9; d_gene: TRBD2; abundance: -; j_gene: TRBJ2-1; CDR3nt: TGTGCCAGCAGCTTTAGCGCGAAGAATAGCGGGAGTAGGGGAAATGAGCAGTTCTTC; CDR3aa: CASSFSAKNSGSRGNEQFF
v_gene: TRBV28; d_gene: TRBD2; abundance: -; j_gene: TRBJ2-1; CDR3nt: TGTGCCAGCAGTCTAGCGGGAGGGTTCAATGAGCAGTTCTTC; CDR3aa: CASSLAGGFNEQFF
v_gene: TRBV7-9; d_gene: TRBD1; abundance: few; j_gene: TRBJ2-1; CDR3nt: TGTGCCAGCAGCTCCCCAGGGGGCATCTACAATGAGCAGTTCTTC; CDR3aa: CASSSPGGIYNEQFF
v_gene: TRBV6-5; d_gene: TRBD1; abundance: -; j_gene: TRBJ1-1; CDR3nt: TGTGGAGCCGGGACAGGGGATTATTCTGAAGCTTTCTTT; CDR3aa: CGAGTGDYSEAFF
v_gene: TRBV27; d_gene: TRBD2; abundance: -; j_gene: TRBJ2-7; CDR3nt: TGTGCCAGCAGCAGCGGGGGTGACTTCGAGCAGTACTTC; CDR3aa: CASSSGGDFEQYF
v_gene: TRBV6-6; d_gene: -; abundance: few; j_gene: TRBJ2-7; CDR3nt: TGTGCCAGCAGTTCGCCGAGACAGACGCTATACGAGCAGTACTTC; CDR3aa: CASSSPRQTLYEQYF
v_gene: TRBV29-1; d_gene: -; abundance: -; j_gene: TRBJ1-4; CDR3nt: TGCAGCGTTGCATTAGCCCTGAATGAAAAACTGTTTTTT; CDR3aa: CSVALALNEKLFF
v_gene: TRBV6-1; d_gene: TRBD1; abundance: once; j_gene: TRBJ2-7; CDR3nt: TGTGCCAGCAGTGCCACTATTCTACAGGGGGCAATTTCCTACGAGCAGTACTTC; CDR3aa: CASSATILQGAISYEQYF
v_gene: TRBV5-6; d_gene: TRBD2; abundance: few; j_gene: TRBJ2-7; CDR3nt: TGTGCCAGCAGCTTGGCCGGAACACTAGCGCGTGAGCAGTACTTC; CDR3aa: CASSLAGTLAREQYF
v_gene: TRBV28; d_gene: -; abundance: -; j_gene: TRBJ1-5; CDR3nt: TGTGCCAGCAGCGAGATAGGAGTGTCCAATCAGCCCCAGCATTTT; CDR3aa: CASSEIGVSNQPQHF
v_gene: TRBV11-2; d_gene: TRBD1; abundance: -; j_gene: TRBJ1-1; CDR3nt: TGTGCCAGCAGCTCCGGGACAGGGGCCTTGAGAACTGAAGCTTTCTTT; CDR3aa: CASSSGTGALRTEAFF
v_gene: TRBV28; d_gene: -; abundance: -; j_gene: TRBJ2-7; CDR3nt: TGTGCCAGCAGATCAGACAGCGGAGGGTCCTACGAGCAGTACTTC; CDR3aa: CASRSDSGGSYEQYF
v_gene: TRBV5-1; d_gene: TRBD2; abundance: few; j_gene: TRBJ2-7; CDR3nt: TGCGCCAGCAGAGTAGCGGGAGGGCCTACCTACGAGCAGTACTTC; CDR3aa: CASRVAGGPTYEQYF
v_gene: TRBV6-6; d_gene: TRBD1; abundance: -; j_gene: TRBJ2-6; CDR3nt: TGTGCCAGCAGTCGCTCCGGGGGGACAGGGACTGGGGCCAACGTCCTGACTTTC; CDR3aa: CASSRSGGTGTGANVLTF
v_gene: TRBV9; d_gene: TRBD2; abundance: -; j_gene: TRBJ2-7; CDR3nt: TGTGCCAGCTCCTTGGGGCGGGAGGGCTTCTACGAGCAGTACTTC; CDR3aa: CASSLGREGFYEQYF
v_gene: TRBV2; d_gene: -; abundance: -; j_gene: TRBJ1-2; CDR3nt: TGTGCCAGCACCGCCCGACTACAGGGTAACTATGGCTACACCTTC; CDR3aa: CASTARLQGNYGYTF
v_gene: TRBV6-4; d_gene: TRBD1; abundance: -; j_gene: TRBJ1-2; CDR3nt: TGTGCCAGCAGAAGATCCGGGACAGGCTCAGCTAACTATGGCTACACCTTC; CDR3aa: CASRRSGTGSANYGYTF
v_gene: TRBV4-2; d_gene: -; abundance: -; j_gene: TRBJ2-6; CDR3nt: TGTGCCAGCAGCCAACCACAGAATATAGACCCCTCTGGGGCCAACGTCCTGACTTTC; CDR3aa: CASSQPQNIDPSGANVLTF
v_gene: TRBV27; d_gene: -; abundance: -; j_gene: TRBJ2-7; CDR3nt: TGTGCCAGCAGAAAGGAGTATAGCCTTTCCTACGAGCAGTACTTC; CDR3aa: CASRKEYSLSYEQYF
v_gene: TRBV6-5; d_gene: TRBD1; abundance: -; j_gene: TRBJ1-1; CDR3nt: TGTGCCAGCAGTTACGGGAACAGGGGTACTGAAGCTTTCTTT; CDR3aa: CASSYGNRGTEAFF
v_gene: TRBV19; d_gene: TRBD1; abundance: -; j_gene: TRBJ2-1; CDR3nt: TGTGCCAGTAGTATACGAGGACAGGATAACAATGAGCAGTTCTTC; CDR3aa: CASSIRGQDNNEQFF